The 7 T cell receptor beta chains below all came from one sample that was sequenced in a study of human T cells and chemical hapten exposure. A single record per CDR3 protein comes from TCRdb applying MiXCR to the RACE reads. The sample lists about 380,000 distinct CDR3 sequences, 4.8% occurring once. Time point meaning: patch test 1, 2 weeks after DPC sensitization. Treatment described: therapeutic diphenylcyclopropenone sensitization with weekly scalp DPC. Sequencing used whole blood, obtained in connection with sensitization to the hapten diphenylcyclopropenone (DPC). The receptor set was obtained from a woman between 45 and 65 years old with alopecia areata. Some clones in this sample may be carry-over from other donors' samples.

This clonotype was counted at least ten times. The chain has TRBV20-1 and TRBJ1-1, with unresolved D. The CDR3 totals 14 residues. Deletions cut 6 bases from V and 0 bases from J, with 14 bases between. The germline CDR1 and CDR2 sequences are DFQATT and SNEGSKA (reference sequence). DNA of the CDR3: TGCAGTGCCCTCCTTGAACTAATGAACACTGAAGCTTTCTTT. This translates into CSALLELMNTEAFF.

There are a few counts of this clonotype. The rearrangement links TRBV20-1 to TRBJ1-5, with D hard to call. The CDR3 spans 13 residues. V lost 5 bases to trimming and J lost 1 base, with 9 bases between them. Germline CDR1 and CDR2: DFQATT and SNEGSKA (reference sequence). The CDR3 here is CSAEDKSNQPQHF. The CDR3 coding sequence is TGCAGTGCTGAGGATAAAAGCAATCAGCCCCAGCATTTT.

A few counts support this clonotype. The chain is built from TRBV5-1 and TRBJ1-3; D is undetermined. Germline-derived CDR1 and CDR2 are SGHRS and YFSETQ. This CDR3 contains 16 residues. V lost 0 bases and J lost 0, with 10 bases in between. The CDR3 DNA sequence: TGCGCCAGCAGCTTGGGGTCGGGCGGCTCTGGAAACACCATATATTTT. This encodes CASSLGSGGSGNTIYF.

In this sample, this clonotype turned up a few times. The J gene is TRBJ2-1, the V gene TRBV5-4, with 7 nucleotides matching TRBD2. Germline-derived CDR1 and CDR2 are SGHNT and YYREEE (reference sequence). The CDR3 has 14 amino acids. J gave up 1 base and V 6 bases, and 4 bases lay outside the gene matches. CDR3 in amino acids: CASTPAGSYNEQFF. CDR3 bases: TGTGCCAGCACCCCAGCGGGGTCCTACAATGAGCAGTTCTTC. Full variable domain (outside the CDR3, taken from reference TRBV5-4 and TRBJ2-1): ETGVTQSPTHLIKTRGQQVTLRCSSQSGHNTVSWYQQALGQGPQFIFQYYREEENGRGNFPPRFSGLQFPNYSSELNVNALELDDSALYLCASTPAGSYNEQFFGPGTRLTVL.

This clonotype has a handful of counts. The gene calls are TRBV30 and TRBJ2-2, with TRBD2 matching 12 bases. The CDR3 consists of 15 residues. The J segment lost 7 bases and the V segment lost 3 bases, leaving 6 bases of the junction unmatched. Germline V gene sequence: CDR1 GTSNPN, CDR2 SVGIG (reference sequence). CDR3 region: CAWRLAGGQIGELFF. Here the CDR3 DNA reads TGTGCCTGGAGGCTAGCGGGAGGGCAAATCGGGGAGCTGTTTTTT.

A few counts support this clonotype. The chain has TRBV2 and TRBJ2-6, with D perhaps TRBD2 (5 bases). The CDR3 length is 15 residues. The V end lost 3 bases, the J end lost 4 bases, and 10 bases lay between the germline ends. Germline lookup yields CDR1 SNHLY and CDR2 FYNNEI. CDR3 amino acids: CASSDRESGANVLTF. The CDR3 DNA is TGTGCCAGCAGTGACCGGGAATCCGGGGCCAACGTCCTGACTTTC.

This clonotype was recorded many times. V usage is TRBV29-1 and J usage is TRBJ1-1; the D gene is possibly TRBD1 (5 bases). V was pared by 6 bases and J by 0 bases, with 8 bases between. Germline V gene lookup returns CDR1 SQVTM and CDR2 ANQGSEA. CDR3 length: 12 amino acids. CDR3 in amino acids: CSVWGMNTEAFF. DNA of the CDR3: TGCAGCGTCTGGGGGATGAACACTGAAGCTTTCTTT.